This T cell receptor (beta chain) was profiled in a study of PD-1 blockade in classical Hodgkin lymphoma. All patients experienced relapse after autologous stem cell transplantation, and brentuximab vedotin exposure was variable. With magnetic negative selection, CD4+ T cells were purified from PBMCs that had been thawed. A word on this clone: Antigen: not known.

Only in-frame clones appear in the TCRdb table, and some are missing; sequencing was by immunoSEQ multiplex PCR. The sample has 30,000 to 35,000 clones; 75% to 95% are singletons. J lost 5 bases, V lost 6 bases, and 16 bases had no gene match. The CDR3 consists of 17 residues. Germline CDR1 is MNHEY and CDR2 is SMNVEV (reference sequence). The study's findings and limits: Before treatment, complete responders showed about the same diversity as newly diagnosed patients. At baseline, newly diagnosed patients reportedly showed less TCR diversity than healthy donors. CD4+ but not CD8+ TCR diversity rose significantly by C4D1.

The receptor's source is a human donor with classical Hodgkin lymphoma. The sequenced sample was CD4+ T cells from blood, obtained at baseline. This chain links TRBV27 with TRBJ1-5; 7 bases line up with TRBD1. The CDR3 spells CASSQTLEGGWDQPQHF. DNA for the CDR3: TGTGCCAGCAGCCAAACCCTCGAAGGGGGCTGGGATCAGCCCCAGCATTTT.